This T cell receptor beta chain appears in the sequencing data of a study of cytomegalovirus exposure and HLA in healthy donors. Whole-study findings and limits: As a later analysis revealed, the rate of TCR association differed by HLA locus, with DRB1 most and HLA-C fewest.

Both 60 Vbeta primers and 13 Jbeta primers went into the PCR. Profiled with immunoSEQ multiplex PCR; TCRdb holds only in-frame clones, not every one. Found here are 210,000 or so clones, under 90% of them singletons; the top ten hold 1% to 1.5%. The length of the CDR3 is 16 residues. Per germline, CDR1 SGHVS and CDR2 FNYEAQ. Comment on this clone: Its antigen is still unknown. At one end, the junction sequence differs from germline, possibly due to a read error.

The sequence came from a human donor in good health. Sample: PBMCs. The chain is built from TRBV7-6 and TRBJ2-7; 9 nucleotides align to TRBD2. The CDR3 sequence is CASSLVAGEPSYEQYF. The CDR3 nucleotides read TGTGCCAGCAGTTTAGTAGCGGGAGAGCCATCCTACGAGCAGTACTTC.